Here is one T cell receptor (beta chain) with its context. Its target is not known. These data come from a study of cytomegalovirus exposure and HLA in healthy donors. Study-level points and caveats: Published work reported that the classifier diagnosed cytomegalovirus status with high specificity and sensitivity.

PCR employed 60 Vbeta and 13 Jbeta primers. Assay used: immunoSEQ multiplex PCR; TCRdb lists only in-frame clones, some missing. The repertoire includes roughly 90,000 clones, roughly four fifths of them detected once, and approximately 3.6% sits in the top ten. Nominally healthy donors provided the samples, though records likely missed some immune exposures. CDR1 is LGHNA, CDR2 YNFKEQ, per germline. V shed 4 bases and J 2 bases; nucleotides not matched to a gene: 4. This CDR3 is 14 amino acids long. Sample: PBMCs. V is TRBV4-2 and J is TRBJ2-7; 8 nucleotides match TRBD1. This clonotype was obtained from a man younger than 40 in good health and CMV-seropositive. The CDR3 DNA is TGTGCCAGCAGCCGGGAGACAGGGGCCTACGAGCAGTACTTC. This codes for CASSRETGAYEQYF.